This TCR beta chain was observed in a study of shared clonotypes between healthy human individuals. TCRdb keeps only in-frame clones here, not all; method: immunoSEQ multiplex PCR. Of about 2.1 million clones in the sample, roughly 95% were seen once. Naive CD8 cells, CD45RO-negative and positively selected for CCR7, excluded terminally differentiated effector memory CD45RA+ cells. Germline V gene lookup returns CDR1 SGHRS and CDR2 YFSETQ. V lost 4 bases and J lost 4; bases outside the gene matches: 12. This CDR3 comprises 16 residues. This receptor was identified in a man younger than 35 in good health. Some clones in this sample may be carry-over from other donors' samples. The source material was naive CD8+ T cells from PBMCs. The rearrangement links TRBV5-1 to TRBJ2-7; 9 bases agree with TRBD2. DNA for the CDR3: TGCGCCAGCAGCAGACATACTAGCGGGCCGCAATACGAGCAGTACTTC. This gives the protein CASSRHTSGPQYEQYF.